This TCR beta chain is drawn from a study of cytomegalovirus exposure and HLA in healthy donors. Study information: The approximately 120 million unique TCR beta sequences, from about 179 million T cells, were found by an earlier analysis. Study-wide points: In most subjects, TCR beta sequences reportedly gave accurate predictions of HLA-A and HLA-B alleles. Likely technical artifact: a cluster of highly shared sequence variants.

As regards this clone: Its antigen is still unknown.

Healthy donors of bone marrow made up the group. Amplification used 60 Vbeta primers and 13 Jbeta primers. Clones were sequenced by immunoSEQ multiplex PCR, and TCRdb holds only the in-frame ones, with some missing. The sample shows 150,000 to 200,000 clones, about 80% of them seen only once. J lost 2 bases, V lost 6 bases, and 2 bases had no gene match. This CDR3 contains 14 residues. Germline V lookup: CDR1 MNHEY, CDR2 SMNVEV (reference sequence). Sequencing was performed on PBMCs. This receptor was obtained from a man aged 50-60 years in good health and CMV-seropositive. The chain recombines TRBV27 with TRBJ2-3, with 10 bases lining up with TRBD2. The CDR3 region has the DNA TGTGCCAGCAGGACTAGCGGGTTCACAGATACGCAGTATTTT. It translates to CASRTSGFTDTQYF.